A selection of T cell receptor beta chains follows, all from one sample in a study of identical twins. TCRdb ran MiXCR on the 5' RACE reads and lists one entry per CDR3 protein. The sample holds hundreds of thousands of distinct CDR3 sequences; roughly 6.6% are singletons and the top ten take 1.5% to 2%. This sample also appeared in a second study, on yellow fever vaccine responses in identical twins.

Sequencing input: PBMCs. These TCRs come from a woman in her late teens or twenties in good health. Each CDR3 is given with its conserved first and last residue. Each record gives: D gene, J gene, clone size, V gene, CDR3 DNA, CDR3 protein. A D gene is named only where the DNA matches it firmly. Clone size is stated in some rows and not others, as once, few, many or a class when expanded.

d_gene: NA; j_gene: TRBJ1-3; abundance: few; v_gene: TRBV15; CDR3nt: TGTGCCACCAGCAGAGATCGCGGGGGGCTTGGAAACACCATATATTTT; CDR3aa: CATSRDRGGLGNTIYF
d_gene: TRBD1; j_gene: TRBJ1-5; abundance: NA; v_gene: TRBV5-1; CDR3nt: TGCGCCAGCAGCTTGGTTTACAGGGGGGGTTTGTTTGGACAGCCCCAGCATTTT; CDR3aa: CASSLVYRGGLFGQPQHF
d_gene: TRBD2; j_gene: TRBJ2-1; abundance: few; v_gene: TRBV24-1; CDR3nt: TGTGCCACCAGTGGCGGGAGTCTTGTCCATGAGCAGTTCTTC; CDR3aa: CATSGGSLVHEQFF
d_gene: TRBD1; j_gene: TRBJ1-6; abundance: few; v_gene: TRBV18; CDR3nt: TGTGCCAGCTCACCACAGGGACAGGGAAATTCACCCCTCCACTTT; CDR3aa: CASSPQGQGNSPLHF
d_gene: TRBD1; j_gene: TRBJ1-2; abundance: many; v_gene: TRBV3-1; CDR3nt: TGTGCCAGCAGCCAAGCGACAGGGGCTAACTATGGCTACACCTTC; CDR3aa: CASSQATGANYGYTF
d_gene: NA; j_gene: TRBJ1-1; abundance: NA; v_gene: TRBV20-1; CDR3nt: TGCAGTGCTACGGGTGGGGATAACACTGAAGCTTTCTTT; CDR3aa: CSATGGDNTEAFF
d_gene: NA; j_gene: TRBJ1-1; abundance: many; v_gene: TRBV14; CDR3nt: TGTGCCAGCAGCCCATTTATGGGTTGGAACACTGAAGCTTTCTTT; CDR3aa: CASSPFMGWNTEAFF
d_gene: NA; j_gene: TRBJ1-4; abundance: NA; v_gene: TRBV7-2; CDR3nt: TGTGCCAGCAGCTTGGAGGGGTTGGCTGAAAAACTGTTTTTT; CDR3aa: CASSLEGLAEKLFF
d_gene: NA; j_gene: TRBJ2-3; abundance: few; v_gene: TRBV5-5; CDR3nt: TGTGCCAGCAGCTTGTATTCGTCCGATACGCAGTATTTT; CDR3aa: CASSLYSSDTQYF
d_gene: NA; j_gene: TRBJ2-1; abundance: few; v_gene: TRBV5-1; CDR3nt: TGCGCCAGCAGCTTGTTTTACAGGTCCTTCAATGAGCAGTTCTTC; CDR3aa: CASSLFYRSFNEQFF
d_gene: TRBD2; j_gene: TRBJ2-3; abundance: NA; v_gene: TRBV5-1; CDR3nt: TGCGCCAGCAGGCGGTATGGCAGCGGGGTCAGCACAGATACGCAGTATTTT; CDR3aa: CASRRYGSGVSTDTQYF
d_gene: TRBD2; j_gene: TRBJ2-3; abundance: NA; v_gene: TRBV2; CDR3nt: TGTGCCTGCAGTTTCCCTAGCGGGGCAGTTTCTAGCACAGATACGCAGTATTTT; CDR3aa: CACSFPSGAVSSTDTQYF
d_gene: TRBD2; j_gene: TRBJ2-7; abundance: many; v_gene: TRBV10-3; CDR3nt: TGTGCCATCAGTGAGTCGAAGCGGGGAACCTACGAGCAGTACTTC; CDR3aa: CAISESKRGTYEQYF
d_gene: TRBD2; j_gene: TRBJ2-2; abundance: NA; v_gene: TRBV14; CDR3nt: TGTGCCAGCAGCCTAGGACTAGCGGGAGTCGGTGTCACCGGGGAGCTGTTTTTT; CDR3aa: CASSLGLAGVGVTGELFF
d_gene: TRBD1; j_gene: TRBJ2-1; abundance: NA; v_gene: TRBV29-1; CDR3nt: TGCAGCGTTGTGGGACAGGGGGCCGTCATTGAGCAGTTCTTC; CDR3aa: CSVVGQGAVIEQFF
d_gene: TRBD1; j_gene: TRBJ2-5; abundance: few; v_gene: TRBV10-3; CDR3nt: TGTGCCATCAGCGATGACAGGGGAACGGAGACCCAGTACTTC; CDR3aa: CAISDDRGTETQYF
d_gene: TRBD2; j_gene: TRBJ2-3; abundance: few; v_gene: TRBV20-1; CDR3nt: TGCAGCTTACGTAGCGGGGTCCCATTCACAGATACGCAGTATTTT; CDR3aa: CSLRSGVPFTDTQYF
d_gene: NA; j_gene: TRBJ2-5; abundance: many; v_gene: TRBV4-2; CDR3nt: TGTGCCAGCAGCCAATTAGGAGAGACCCAGTACTTC; CDR3aa: CASSQLGETQYF
d_gene: NA; j_gene: TRBJ2-3; abundance: NA; v_gene: TRBV5-4; CDR3nt: TGTGCCAGCAGCTCGGCGGGTGGGCGGTTCTACACAGATACGCAGTATTTT; CDR3aa: CASSSAGGRFYTDTQYF
d_gene: NA; j_gene: TRBJ2-3; abundance: many; v_gene: TRBV12-3/TRBV12-4; CDR3nt: TGTGCCAGCAGTTTCATGGGGGGTAGCACAGATACGCAGTATTTT; CDR3aa: CASSFMGGSTDTQYF
d_gene: NA; j_gene: TRBJ2-2; abundance: many; v_gene: TRBV9; CDR3nt: TGTGCCAGCAGCCAAAGAACAAACACCGGGGAGCTGTTTTTT; CDR3aa: CASSQRTNTGELFF
d_gene: TRBD2; j_gene: TRBJ2-4; abundance: many; v_gene: TRBV20-1; CDR3nt: TGCAGTGCTAGAGATCTCGCGGGAGTGTACTTC; CDR3aa: CSARDLAGVYF